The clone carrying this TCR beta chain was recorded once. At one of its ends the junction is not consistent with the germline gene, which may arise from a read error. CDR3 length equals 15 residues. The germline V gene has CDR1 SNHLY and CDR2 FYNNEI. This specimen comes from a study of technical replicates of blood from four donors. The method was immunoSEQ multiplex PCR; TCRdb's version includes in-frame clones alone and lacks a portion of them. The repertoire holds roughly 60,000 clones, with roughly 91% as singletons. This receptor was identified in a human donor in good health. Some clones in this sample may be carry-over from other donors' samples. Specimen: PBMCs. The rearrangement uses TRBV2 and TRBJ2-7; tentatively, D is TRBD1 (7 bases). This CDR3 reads CASSGQGDTLQPGGF. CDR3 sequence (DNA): TGTGCCAGCAGTGGCCAGGGGGATACCCTTCAGCCAGGGGGGTTC.